A single sample gave rise to the 20 T cell receptor beta chains below, sequenced in a study of early T cells in non-severe SARS-CoV-2 infection. TCRdb re-called the 5' RACE reads with MiXCR, one entry per CDR3 protein. The sample lists approximately 70,000 distinct CDR3 sequences, around 11% occurring once. The sequenced sample was whole blood. These receptors came from an adult who was a healthcare worker with PCR-confirmed SARS-CoV-2 infection or an uninfected control (not recorded which).

The rearrangement uses TRBV10-3 and TRBJ1-2; 7 bases are a match to TRBD1. The CDR3 contains 13 residues. Germline CDR1 reads ENHRY; CDR2 reads SYGVKD. V shed 4 bases, J shed 6 bases, and the junction held 5 bases outside the gene matches. DNA for the CDR3: TGTGCCATCAGTGTCGACAGGGTAGATGGCTACACCTTC. Residues: CAISVDRVDGYTF.

This clonotype was observed many times. The V and J genes are TRBV6-2 or TRBV6-3 and TRBJ2-7; D may be TRBD2 (5 bases). This CDR3 contains 12 residues. V lost 8 bases and J 4 bases, leaving 12 bases between the germline ends. Germline loops: CDR1 MNHEY, CDR2 SVGEGT. Here the CDR3 reads CASQRRVYEQYF. The DNA of the CDR3 is TGTGCCAGCCAGCGGCGCGTGTACGAGCAGTACTTC.

Of note for this clonotype: The junction and the germline gene differ at one end; a read error may be behind it. This sequence joins TRBV5-1 and TRBJ1-1; D call uncertain. The CDR3 is 11 amino acids. Germline V CDR1 and CDR2: SGHRS, YFSETQ. The DNA for the CDR3 is TGCGCCAGCAGCTTGGACGGAGGGCAGGTCTTT. As protein: CASSLDGGQVF.

This clonotype was seen at least ten times. The V and J genes are TRBV20-1 and TRBJ2-1, with 12 bases matching TRBD2. Germline lookup yields CDR1 DFQATT and CDR2 SNEGSKA (reference sequence). This CDR3 has 14 amino acids. Germline trimming cut 4 bases from V and 7 bases from J; bases unmatched to any gene: 5. The CDR3 coding sequence is TGCAGTGCTACACTAGCGGGAGGCACGAATGAGCAGTTCTTC. It specifies CSATLAGGTNEQFF.

This clonotype was detected many times. The chain is built from TRBV2 and TRBJ2-3; D gene ambiguous. This CDR3 has 12 residues. The V gene lost 4 bases and the J gene lost 14 bases, with 16 bases spanning the gap. CDR1 and CDR2 from the germline V gene are SNHLY and FYNNEI. The CDR3 is CASSGTVYEVYF. Written as DNA, the CDR3 is TGTGCCAGCAGTGGGACCGTATACGAGGTGTATTTT.

This clonotype has more than one count but fewer than ten. The rearrangement uses TRBV25-1 and TRBJ2-5; 9 bases match TRBD2. The junction had 6 bases not matched to a gene; V was cut back by 2 bases and J by 5 bases. CDR3 length equals 15 residues. Looked up from germline, CDR1 is MGHDK and CDR2 is SYGVNS. This chain's CDR3 is CASSEILAGRETQYF. For the CDR3, the DNA is TGTGCCAGCAGTGAAATCCTAGCGGGGAGGGAGACCCAGTACTTC.

This clonotype came up many times. The V gene is TRBV3-1, the J gene TRBJ2-1; D possibly matches TRBD1 or TRBD2 (6 bases each). CDR3 length: 18 residues. The ends were cut back, 0 bases at V and 0 bases at J, with 15 bases in the middle. CDR1 and CDR2 (germline): LGHDT, YNNKEL (reference sequence). The CDR3 loop reads CASSQDVGGPISYNEQFF. CDR3 nucleotide sequence: TGTGCCAGCAGCCAAGATGTGGGGGGCCCGATCTCCTACAATGAGCAGTTCTTC.

This clonotype was seen only a few times. The V and J genes are TRBV11-2 and TRBJ2-7; TRBD1 is a possible D gene (6 bases). V was clipped by 5 bases and J by 3 bases, with 14 bases between them. From germline, CDR1 is SGHAT and CDR2 FQNNGV. The CDR3 is made up of 14 amino acids. The CDR3 DNA reads TGTGCCAGCAGCCTTATGACAGGTGGCTACGAGCAGTACTTC. It translates to CASSLMTGGYEQYF.

As concerns this clonotype: One end of the junction does not line up with germline, which may come from a read error. V gene TRBV20-1 combines with J gene TRBJ1-4; TRBD1 is a possible D gene (6 bases). CDR1 is DFQATT and CDR2 is SNEGSKA in the germline V gene (reference sequence). This CDR3 is built from 15 residues. CDR3 protein: CSARDRGRGVEKLFF. The CDR3 DNA follows: TGCAGTGCTAGAGATCGAGGCAGGGGTGTTGAAAAACTGTTCTTT.

Only a few counts were recorded for this clonotype. The rearrangement uses TRBV29-1 and TRBJ1-3, with a possible D match to TRBD1 (5 bases). CDR1 and CDR2 from the germline V gene are SQVTM and ANQGSEA. This CDR3 spans 18 amino acids. V lost 2 bases and J lost 5, with 25 bases in between. The CDR3 protein is CSVEKMTAFPSLRNTIYF. The CDR3 nucleotides are TGCAGCGTTGAAAAAATGACAGCGTTCCCGAGTCTGCGAAACACCATATATTTT.

The genes are TRBV7-2 and TRBJ2-7; TRBD2 aligns across 9 bases. V dropped 0 bases and J dropped 13; count of bases not matched to a gene: 10. CDR1 is SGHTA, CDR2 FQGNSA, per germline. The CDR3 length is 14 residues. The CDR3 nucleotides are TGTGCCAGCAGCTTAGCGGGGGTAGCGGGAGAGATCTACTTC. It translates to CASSLAGVAGEIYF.

The J gene is TRBJ2-7, the V gene TRBV18; D possibly uses TRBD1 or TRBD2 (5 bases each). V gave up 3 bases and J gave up 5 bases, with 14 bases separating them. CDR1 and CDR2 from the germline V gene are KGHSH and LQKENI. CDR3 length: 14 residues. The CDR3 DNA reads TGTGCCAGCTCACCCGATCTAGGGACGCACGAGCAGTACTTC. Its translation is CASSPDLGTHEQYF.

The J gene is TRBJ2-1, the V gene TRBV3-1; 7 positions agree with TRBD1. The CDR3 covers 15 residues. V was clipped by 4 bases and J by 6 bases; unmatched bases: 9. Germline V gene data show CDR1 as LGHDT and CDR2 as YNNKEL (reference sequence). The CDR3 DNA follows: TGTGCCAGCAGCCTAACAGGGGCCCTCCCCAATGAGCAGTTCTTC. This codes for CASSLTGALPNEQFF.

This clonotype was counted ten times or more. The gene calls are TRBV7-2 and TRBJ2-1; D may correspond to TRBD1 or TRBD2 (5 bases each). V was pared by 5 bases and J by 12 bases, with 20 bases between. CDR3 length equals 14 residues. Germline lookup yields CDR1 SGHTA and CDR2 FQGNSA. This chain's CDR3 is CASSPGVARRGQFF. The CDR3 DNA reads TGTGCCAGCAGCCCTGGGGTAGCGCGAAGGGGGCAGTTCTTC.

The rearrangement uses TRBV21-1 and TRBJ2-1; the table gives TRBD1 as D, unverified against the DNA. TRBV21-1 is designated a pseudogene. This CDR3 contains 15 residues. CDR3 sequence: CASSKRDRGENEQFF. The CDR3 DNA reads as TGTGCCAGCAGCAAAAGGGACCGTGGGGAAAATGAGCAGTTCTTC.

Comments on this clonotype: A read error may explain this, as a much larger clone is one base away. V and J are TRBV20-1 and TRBJ1-2; 8 bases are shared with TRBD1. Germline CDR1 and CDR2: DFQATT and SNEGSKA (reference sequence). The CDR3 consists of 14 residues. After removal of 2 bases from V and 4 bases from J, the junction contained 6 bases not matched to a gene. The CDR3: CSARRTGLTYGYTF. The CDR3 DNA sequence: TGCAGTGCTAGACGGACAGGGCTTACCTATGGCTACACCTTC.

This clonotype was recorded at least ten times. The chain has TRBV11-2 and TRBJ2-1; D is unclear. CDR3 size: 12 residues. V lost 7 bases to trimming and J lost 6 bases, with 10 bases between them. Germline V gives CDR1 SGHAT, CDR2 FQNNGV. The DNA for the CDR3 is TGTGCCAGCACGCAAGGGTCCAATGAGCAGTTCTTC. Its protein product is CASTQGSNEQFF.

This clonotype has at least ten counts. This chain uses TRBV24-1 with TRBJ2-1; a possible D gene is TRBD1 (6 bases). Germline CDR1 and CDR2: KGHDR and SFDVKD. This CDR3 has 14 residues. V was trimmed by 6 bases and J by 4 bases, leaving 12 bases between them. The CDR3 DNA sequence: TGTGCCACCAGTCAGGGGAAAAATTACAATGAGCAGTTCTTC. This sequence encodes CATSQGKNYNEQFF.

The CDR3 bases are TGTGCCAGCAGCCACGGGGGGAAAGAGACCCAGTACTTC. Translated, it gives CASSHGGKETQYF. V usage is TRBV7-6 and J usage is TRBJ2-5; 7 bases align to TRBD2. Trimming removed 5 bases from V and 3 bases from J; junction bases left unmatched: 3. The CDR3 loop spans 13 amino acids. CDR1 is SGHVS and CDR2 is FNYEAQ in the germline V gene. Full variable domain (missing parts from reference TRBV7-6 and TRBJ2-5): GAGVSQSPRYKVTKRGQDVALRCDPISGHVSLYWYRQALGQGPEFLTYFNYEAQQDKSGLPNDRFSAERPEGSISTLTIQRTEQRDSAMYRCASSHGGKETQYFGPGTRLLVL.

This rearrangement joins TRBV12-3 or TRBV12-4 to TRBJ2-2, with 12 nucleotides matching TRBD2. The length of the CDR3 is 16 residues. Trimming took 6 bases from V and 6 from J; bases not matched to a gene: 8. The CDR3 region is CASSRRLAGVSGELFF. CDR3 DNA: TGTGCCAGCAGCCGTAGACTAGCGGGAGTCTCCGGGGAGCTGTTTTTT.